These 10 T cell receptor beta chains came from one sample sequenced in a study of T-cell reconstitution after alpha-beta-depleted transplantation in children (dated by TCRdb to 2015 to 2016). Library construction relied on PCR. The reads were generated on an Illumina HiSeq 2500. TCR libraries were prepared with molecular barcoding, using unique molecular identifiers to normalize TCRbeta repertoire quantification. TCRdb took the public reads, trimmed them with fastp at Q25, ran MiXCR for clone calling and kept in-frame beta chains. Rows are combined by CDR3 protein, so each entry shows the most common genes and DNA. The sample table lists 700,000 to 950,000 distinct CDR3 sequences, approximately 15% of them with a count of one. Around 5% of the sample goes to the ten largest clones. The treatment or condition label, as the study defines it: allogeneic hematopoietic cell transplantation with graft depleted of TCRalphabeta T cells and CD19 B cells.

The sample in question was PBMCs, mostly from graft donor cells, obtained 360 days after TCRalphabeta/CD19-depleted stem cell transplant. The origin of the receptors is a male patient aged 10 to 17 who had a stem cell transplant for acute lymphoblastic leukemia, so the T cells may come from the graft donor.

This clonotype has just a few counts. The CDR3 protein is CSVDRVYGYTF. As DNA, the CDR3 is TGCAGCGTAGACAGGGTTTACGGCTACACCTTC. The rearrangement uses TRBV29-1 and TRBJ1-2; 7 positions agree with TRBD1. The J segment lost 8 bases and the V segment lost 6 bases, leaving 6 bases of the junction unmatched. In germline, CDR1 is SQVTM, CDR2 ANQGSEA. The CDR3 is 11 amino acids.

V usage is TRBV7-8 and J usage is TRBJ2-1, with D uncertain. Germline values: CDR1 SGHVS, CDR2 FQNEAQ. Trimming shortened V by 0 bases and J by 16 bases, and 19 bases separated the two germline ends. The length of the CDR3 is 14 residues. In DNA form, the CDR3 reads TGTGCCAGCAGCTTAGCAAAGTCGGCTCTTTCGGAATTCTTC. It yields the protein CASSLAKSALSEFF. The variable domain in full, with the rest retrieved from reference TRBV7-8 and TRBJ2-1, is GAGVSQSPRYKVAKRGQDVALRCDPISGHVSLFWYQQALGQGPEFLTYFQNEAQLDKSGLPSDRFFAERPEGSVSTLKIQRTQQEDSAVYLCASSLAKSALSEFFGPGTRLTVL.

This clonotype was seen only a few times. The V and J genes are TRBV15 and TRBJ2-7; possibly TRBD1 for D (6 bases). The germline V gene has CDR1 LNHNV and CDR2 YYDKDF (reference sequence). The CDR3 consists of 15 residues. V shed 5 bases and J shed 3 bases, with 17 bases lying between them. CDR3 sequence: CATSSPPGENYEQYF. In nucleotides, the CDR3 is TGTGCCACCAGCTCCCCGCCAGGGGAAAACTACGAGCAGTACTTC.

The table lists this clonotype with a few counts. The genes are TRBV5-1 and TRBJ2-7; possibly TRBD2 for D (6 bases). Trimming pared 4 bases from V and 0 bases from J, leaving 23 bases between. Germline-derived CDR1 and CDR2 are SGHRS and YFSETQ. This CDR3 has 18 amino acids. The CDR3 DNA reads as TGCGCCAGCAGCCGGGAGAGGGGCAGGGACCTCCTCTCCTACGAGCAGTACTTC. Amino acid sequence: CASSRERGRDLLSYEQYF.

This clonotype has just a few counts. The chain has TRBV12-3 or TRBV12-4 and TRBJ2-3; D call uncertain. The CDR3 spans 16 residues. Trimming removed 6 bases at V and 2 bases at J, with 18 bases between. CDR3 bases: TGTGCCAGCAGCCCGGGCCCCGCGTTGTCCACAGATACGCAGTATTTT. The encoded protein is CASSPGPALSTDTQYF.

This clonotype was found a few times. This chain joins TRBV4-1 and TRBJ2-5; 12 bases fit TRBD2. V lost 5 bases and J lost 1; bases outside the gene matches: 8. The germline gives CDR1 MGHRA, CDR2 YSYEKL. The length of the CDR3 is 17 residues. CDR3 sequence (DNA): TGCGCCAGCAGCACATTCGGACTAGCGGGGATCCAAGAGACCCAGTACTTC. Encoded protein: CASSTFGLAGIQETQYF.

Only a few counts were recorded for this clonotype. CDR3: CASSLISASGSNEQFF. CDR3 DNA: TGTGCCAGCAGTTTAATTTCGGCTAGCGGGAGCAATGAGCAGTTCTTC. The chain has TRBV12-3 or TRBV12-4 and TRBJ2-1; 10 nucleotides agree with TRBD2. CDR3 length equals 16 residues. The V and J ends lost 2 bases and 6 bases, in that order; junction bases with no gene match: 7.

This clonotype was seen a handful of times. Sequence at one end of the junction differs from germline and may be a read error. CDR3 residues: CASSLDIGAPHTF. The DNA for the CDR3 is TGTGCCAGCAGCTTAGATATCGGGGCGCCGCATACTTTC. This chain links TRBV11-2 with TRBJ1-2; a weak D match, TRBD1 (5 bases). The CDR3 sequence is 13 residues long. Germline CDR1 and CDR2: SGHAT and FQNNGV.

This clonotype was seen a handful of times. This chain links TRBV20-1 with TRBJ2-7, with 13 bases fitting TRBD2. CDR3 length: 14 amino acids. Germline V gene data show CDR1 as DFQATT and CDR2 as SNEGSKA (reference sequence). With V trimmed by 4 bases and J by 5 bases, 5 bases remained unmatched. The CDR3 reads CSATGLAGAHEQYF. CDR3 nucleotide sequence: TGCAGTGCTACCGGACTAGCGGGAGCCCACGAGCAGTACTTC.

This clonotype came up many times. This chain uses TRBV7-6 with TRBJ2-7; 7 bases match TRBD1. The CDR3 length is 14 residues. In germline, CDR1 is SGHVS, CDR2 FNYEAQ. Unmatched junction bases numbered 4, after V lost 0 bases and J lost 5 bases. The chain's CDR3 is CASSLAQGLDEQYF. CDR3 bases: TGTGCCAGCAGCTTAGCACAGGGGCTCGACGAGCAGTACTTC.